One sample yielded the 12 T cell receptor beta chains listed below, sequenced in a study of blood T cell repertoires in COVID-19. Profiling relied on immunoSEQ multiplex PCR, and the TCRdb table lists in-frame clones only, not all of them. The sample carries fewer than 200,000 clones, 76% recorded once. Material for sequencing was peripheral blood. These receptors originate from a woman older than 75 with acute or convalescent COVID-19.

This chain links TRBV7-3 with TRBJ1-3; D is uncertain. V was trimmed by 6 bases and J by 4 bases, leaving 10 bases between them. From germline, CDR1 is SGHTA and CDR2 FQGTGA. CDR3 length: 13 residues. The CDR3 DNA sequence: TGTGCCAGCAGTCCGAACGGGGGAAACACCATATATTTT. It encodes CASSPNGGNTIYF.

The chain couples TRBV7-9 to TRBJ2-6; D ambiguous. With 11 bases removed from V and 0 bases from J, the gap between germline ends came to 14 bases. The V gene's germline CDR1 is SEHNR and CDR2 FQNEAQ (reference sequence). This CDR3 region has 15 residues. The CDR3 spells CALPGSLSGANVLTF. The CDR3 DNA reads TGTGCCCTCCCTGGTAGTCTCTCTGGGGCCAACGTCCTGACTTTC.

V is TRBV6-5 and J is TRBJ1-1; 10 bases line up with TRBD1. The V segment lost 0 bases and the J segment 5 bases; nucleotides outside the gene matches: 6. The CDR3 has 16 amino acids. Germline V lookup: CDR1 MNHEY, CDR2 SVGAGI. The CDR3 region is CASSYSTGGVGTEAFF. CDR3 DNA: TGTGCCAGCAGTTACTCGACAGGGGGCGTGGGAACTGAAGCTTTCTTT.

This sequence joins TRBV7-2 and TRBJ2-3; 8 bases align to TRBD2. Germline CDR1 and CDR2: SGHTA and FQGNSA. The CDR3 is made up of 18 amino acids. V lost 1 base to trimming and J lost 1 base; unmatched junction nucleotides: 10. The CDR3 sequence is CASSLVPLSGARTDTQYF. The CDR3 nucleotides read TGTGCCAGCAGCTTAGTTCCCCTTAGCGGGGCTCGCACAGATACGCAGTATTTT.

J is TRBJ2-1 and V is TRBV5-1; TRBD2 agrees at 8 bases. CDR1 is SGHRS, CDR2 YFSETQ, per germline. The V and J ends lost 4 bases and 5 bases, in that order; junction bases with no gene match: 5. The CDR3 has 14 residues. The CDR3: CASSTTGGDNEQFF. CDR3 bases: TGCGCCAGCAGCACTACGGGAGGGGACAATGAGCAGTTCTTC.

The V gene is TRBV9, the J gene TRBJ2-3, with 7 positions matching TRBD2. The length of the CDR3 is 17 residues. CDR1 is SGDLS and CDR2 is YYNGEE in the germline V gene. V was pared by 0 bases and J by 0 bases, with 7 bases of the junction left unmatched. CDR3 in amino acids: CASSVEGLEISTDTQYF. CDR3 DNA: TGTGCCAGCAGCGTAGAAGGACTAGAGATCAGCACAGATACGCAGTATTTT.

The V call is TRBV7-2, the J call TRBJ1-2; 10 bases map to TRBD1. CDR3 size: 15 residues. The V gene's germline CDR1 is SGHTA and CDR2 FQGNSA. The junction had 6 bases not matched to a gene; V was cut back by 4 bases and J by 4 bases. The CDR3 nucleotides read TGTGCCAGCAGCTCCCCGGGACAGGGGTCCTATGGCTACACCTTC. Protein sequence: CASSSPGQGSYGYTF.

This clone was seen just once. The chain combines TRBV18 with TRBJ2-7; perhaps TRBD1 as D (5 bases). The V and J ends lost 0 bases and 2 bases respectively, with 8 bases between them. CDR1 is KGHSH, CDR2 LQKENI, per germline. The CDR3 loop spans 14 amino acids. This CDR3 reads CASSPPTETYEQYF. CDR3 nucleotide sequence: TGTGCCAGCTCACCACCGACAGAAACCTACGAGCAGTACTTC.

The J gene is TRBJ1-1, the V gene TRBV6-1; 7 bases align to TRBD1. The germline V gene encodes CDR1 MNHNS and CDR2 SASEGT. J was trimmed by 0 bases and V by 4 bases; bases with no gene match: 11. This CDR3 spans 17 amino acids. CDR3 sequence reads: CASSGGQRRHLNTEAFF. The CDR3, as DNA: TGTGCCAGCAGTGGGGGACAGCGGCGTCATTTGAACACTGAAGCTTTCTTT.

The chain couples TRBV3-1 (or the pseudogene TRBV3-2) to TRBJ1-4; D is undetermined. Deletions cut 6 bases from V and 8 bases from J, with 10 bases between. The germline V gene has CDR1 LGHDT and CDR2 YNNKEL (reference sequence). This CDR3 region has 12 residues. CDR3 sequence: CASSQSQEKLFF. The CDR3 DNA reads as TGTGCCAGCAGTCAAAGTCAGGAAAAACTGTTTTTT.

The chain links TRBV18 to TRBJ1-3; D possibly corresponds to TRBD1 (5 bases). Between the trimmed V and J ends, which lost 0 bases and 2 bases, there was a span of 14 bases. The CDR3 is 17 residues long. Germline V gene sequence: CDR1 KGHSH, CDR2 LQKENI. The CDR3 here is CASSPPSPQGAGNTIYF. The CDR3 DNA is TGTGCCAGCTCACCACCGTCCCCTCAGGGTGCTGGAAACACCATATATTTT.

The chain carries TRBV5-4 and TRBJ2-3, with 7 bases that match TRBD1. The CDR3 runs to 15 residues. From germline, CDR1 is SGHNT and CDR2 YYREEE (reference sequence). V lost 0 bases and J lost 3; bases outside the gene matches: 4. The CDR3 is CASSLETGRTDTQYF. The CDR3 bases are TGTGCCAGCAGCTTGGAGACAGGGAGAACAGATACGCAGTATTTT.